Presented here are 6 T cell receptor beta chains from one specimen sequenced in a study of blood T cell repertoires in COVID-19 (dated by TCRdb to 2018 to 2021). Receptor amplification or capture employed the immunoSEQ multiplex PCR assay. Entries here come from immuneACCESS through TCRdb and include only in-frame sequences with V and J called. Some clones fail to appear in such tables; in the studies checked, an unresolved V gene covers under half of the shortfall, and the cause of the remainder is unknown. The sample has tens of thousands of clones on record, around 84% of them singletons. The ten largest account for around 15% of the sample. Sequenced: peripheral blood. The origin of the receptors is a man over 45 with active or convalescent COVID-19.

The chain employs TRBV19 and TRBJ1-4, with a tentative D call TRBD1 (5 bases). CDR3 size: 14 residues. Germline V CDR1 and CDR2: LNHDA, SQIVND (reference sequence). Deletions cut 4 bases from V and 0 bases from J, with 6 bases between. The CDR3 is CASSRGATNEKLFF. The CDR3 DNA reads TGTGCCAGTAGTAGGGGGGCAACTAATGAAAAACTGTTTTTT. The variable domain in full, with the rest retrieved from reference TRBV19 and TRBJ1-4, is DGGITQSPKYLFRKEGQNVTLSCEQNLNHDAMYWYRQDPGQGLRLIYYSQIVNDFQKGDIAEGYSVSREKKESFPLTVTSAQKNPTAFYLCASSRGATNEKLFFGSGTQLSVL.

This clone has just a few counts. This chain joins TRBV9 and TRBJ2-3; possible D gene TRBD2, 5 bases. Germline assignment: CDR1 SGDLS and CDR2 YYNGEE. CDR3 size: 16 residues. Trimming removed 3 bases from V and 3 bases from J, with 17 bases in between. CDR3 loop: CASSAAGRLATDTQYF. DNA of the CDR3: TGTGCCAGCAGCGCCGCGGGCCGATTGGCGACAGATACGCAGTATTTT.

This chain connects TRBV28 to TRBJ2-5; TRBD1 aligns across 11 bases. Germline trimming cut 3 bases from V and 5 bases from J; bases unmatched to any gene: 2. Germline V gene lookup returns CDR1 MDHEN and CDR2 SYDVKM. The CDR3 sequence is 14 residues long. CDR3: CASSFRDRGETQYF. CDR3 in DNA: TGTGCCAGCAGTTTCCGGGACAGGGGGGAGACCCAGTACTTC.

This sequence joins TRBV5-4 and TRBJ2-5; D perhaps matches TRBD2 (7 bases). The CDR3 runs 16 residues. V lost 0 bases, J lost 1 base, and 13 bases lay in between. The germline CDR1 and CDR2 sequences are SGHNT and YYREEE (reference sequence). The CDR3 DNA is TGTGCCAGCAGCTTGGTGGGTAGGGGGGGCCAAGAGACCCAGTACTTC. Translated: CASSLVGRGGQETQYF.

The chain's CDR3 is CASSPQQGISYNSPLHF. CDR3 coding DNA: TGTGCCAGCAGTCCCCAACAGGGTATCTCCTATAATTCACCCCTCCACTTT. This chain connects TRBV2 to TRBJ1-6, with a possible D match to TRBD1 (6 bases). Trimming left V 5 bases short and J 0 bases short, with 14 bases between. The CDR3 has 17 amino acids. Germline V gene lookup returns CDR1 SNHLY and CDR2 FYNNEI.

The rearrangement uses TRBV6-5 and TRBJ1-3; 7 nucleotides line up with TRBD1. This CDR3 has 13 amino acids. In germline, CDR1 is MNHEY, CDR2 SVGAGI. J lost 2 bases, V lost 8 bases, and 3 bases had no gene match. The CDR3 loop reads CASQQGTGNTIYF. The CDR3 DNA reads TGTGCCAGCCAACAGGGGACTGGAAACACCATATATTTT.